A selection of T cell receptor beta chains follows, all from one sample in a study of blood T cell repertoires in COVID-19. The protocol was immunoSEQ multiplex PCR, while the TCRdb copy is restricted to in-frame clones and leaves out a portion. Of 410,000 or so clones listed, around 91% were seen once; the top ten hold around 1.5%. The specimen was peripheral blood. Source of these receptors: a woman in her forties with COVID-19, enrolled during active disease. The CDR3 runs from the conserved cysteine through the conserved F or W. D genes are given only for firm matches. Expanded clones are given a class, and other clones once, few, many or no size at all.

-	TRBJ2-5	-	TRBV24-1	TGTGCCACCAGGCTCGGGGGTGAAGAGACCCAGTACTTC	CATRLGGEETQYF
-	TRBJ2-7	-	TRBV27	TGTGCCAGCAGTTTATCAGGGAGTCCCTCCTACGAGCAGTACTTC	CASSLSGSPSYEQYF
-	TRBJ1-3	-	TRBV29-1	TGCAGCGTTCGGAGGGGCGCCGCTGACTCTGGAAACACCATATATTTT	CSVRRGAADSGNTIYF
-	TRBJ1-2	-	TRBV7-9	TGTGCCAGCAGCTTATCGGGGATCTATGGCTACACCTTC	CASSLSGIYGYTF
TRBD1	TRBJ1-1	-	TRBV10-3	TGTGCCATGGGACAGGGGGCGGGCACTGAAGCTTTCTTT	CAMGQGAGTEAFF
TRBD1	TRBJ1-2	-	TRBV7-2	TGTGCCAGCAGCCTGGGACAGGGCTCTAACTATGGCTACACCTTC	CASSLGQGSNYGYTF
-	TRBJ2-3	-	TRBV28	TGTGCCAGCACCTCGGAGAGTACGCAGTATTTT	CASTSESTQYF
-	TRBJ2-3	-	TRBV15	TGTGCCACCAGCAGAGCCGGGACCCCGGGAGCGGCAGATACGCAGTATTTT	CATSRAGTPGAADTQYF
-	TRBJ2-7	-	TRBV6-1	TGTGCCAGCAGTGAAGGCCCACCGGGACTCTCCTACGAGCAGTACTTC	CASSEGPPGLSYEQYF
TRBD2	TRBJ2-1	-	TRBV7-2	TGTGCCAGCAGCTTACGTCGGCGGGAGCTAAAATACAATGAGCAGTTCTTC	CASSLRRRELKYNEQFF
TRBD1	TRBJ1-5	-	TRBV6-2/TRBV6-3	TGTGCCAGCAGTGTCCCGGACAGGGTTGGAGGCAATCAGCCCCAGCATTTT	CASSVPDRVGGNQPQHF
TRBD1	TRBJ1-1	-	TRBV7-9	TGTGCCAGCAGCCCCCCCGGGACAGGGGGCACTGAAGCTTTCTTT	CASSPPGTGGTEAFF
TRBD2	TRBJ2-4	once	TRBV7-2	TGTGCCAGCAGCACCAGGGGTAGCGGGAGCAACATTCAGTACTTC	CASSTRGSGSNIQYF
-	TRBJ2-7	once	TRBV5-1	TGCGCCAGCAGTGGGTCAGGCTCCTACGAGCAGTACTTC	CASSGSGSYEQYF
TRBD1	TRBJ2-7	-	TRBV7-9	TGTGCCAGCAGCATCAGGACAGGGAGAGGCTACGAGCAGTACTTC	CASSIRTGRGYEQYF
-	TRBJ1-2	-	TRBV12-2	TGTGCAAGTCGCATAGTGACAGGGGGCGTCGACTATGGCTACACCTTC	CASRIVTGGVDYGYTF
TRBD1	TRBJ1-1	-	TRBV4-3	TGCGCCAGCAGCCAGAAGGGACAGGGTGAAGCTTTCTTT	CASSQKGQGEAFF
-	TRBJ2-7	-	TRBV15	TGTGCCACCAGCAGAGACACCTGGAGGCAGTACTTC	CATSRDTWRQYF
-	TRBJ2-3	-	TRBV29-1	TGCAGCGTTGAAGATCCAGCGGGCACAGATACGCAGTATTTT	CSVEDPAGTDTQYF
-	TRBJ1-1	-	TRBV2	TGTGCCAGCAGACAGGGCGTTGAAGCTTTCTTT	CASRQGVEAFF
TRBD1	TRBJ1-2	-	TRBV7-8	TGTGCCAGCAGCCTCGGGACAGGATACTATAACTATGGCTACACCTTC	CASSLGTGYYNYGYTF
TRBD1	TRBJ2-7	-	TRBV7-2	TGTGCCAGCAGCCGGACAGGGTCCACCTACGAGCAGTACTTC	CASSRTGSTYEQYF
TRBD1	TRBJ1-1	-	TRBV2	TGTGCCAGCAGTGGCCGGACAGGGACACAGGAAGCTTTCTTT	CASSGRTGTQEAFF
TRBD1	TRBJ1-4	few	TRBV7-2	TGTGCCAGCAGCTCGGGACAGGGAGGTGAAAAACTGTTTTTT	CASSSGQGGEKLFF
-	TRBJ2-3	-	TRBV5-6	TGTGCCAGCAGGTTCCCCGAGGGAGATACGCAGTATTTT	CASRFPEGDTQYF
-	TRBJ2-5	-	TRBV27	TGTGCCAGCAGTTTCTGGCGGGCCGGCCAAGAGACCCAGTACTTC	CASSFWRAGQETQYF
-	TRBJ1-4	-	TRBV5-6	TGTGCCAGCAGCCCATCCAGGGTATTTGAAAAACTGTTTTTT	CASSPSRVFEKLFF
-	TRBJ1-1	-	TRBV29-1	TGCAGCGTTACCCGAAGCGCGAACACTGAAGCTTTCTTT	CSVTRSANTEAFF
-	TRBJ1-5	-	TRBV30	TGTGCCTGGAGTGTCCTTTATAGCAATCAGCCCCAGCATTTT	CAWSVLYSNQPQHF
TRBD1	TRBJ1-4	-	TRBV6-6	TGTGCCAGCAGCCCAGGTCTGGGACAGGGGTTGATGACGACTAATGAAAAACTGTTTTTT	CASSPGLGQGLMTTNEKLFF
-	TRBJ2-7	-	TRBV27	TGTGCCAGCAGTTTATACACGGGTACTTCCTACGAGCAGTACTTC	CASSLYTGTSYEQYF
-	TRBJ1-5	once	TRBV2	TGTGCCAGCAGTCGAACGGGGGGAGGTCAGCCCCAGCATTTT	CASSRTGGGQPQHF
-	TRBJ2-1	once	TRBV6-2/TRBV6-3	TGTGCCAGCAGTTACGGGGGGGCCCGTACGGAGGATGAGCAGTTCTTC	CASSYGGARTEDEQFF
-	TRBJ1-1	-	TRBV7-2	TGTGCCAGCAGCTTAGGCAGTATGAACACTGAAGCTTTCTTT	CASSLGSMNTEAFF
TRBD2	TRBJ2-1	-	TRBV4-1	TGCGCCAGCAGCCCCATAGCGGGAGGCTTCCCCAATGAGCAGTTCTTC	CASSPIAGGFPNEQFF
-	TRBJ2-7	-	TRBV5-1	TGCGCCAGCAGCTTGGAGCAGGGGCCCTACGAGCAGTACTTC	CASSLEQGPYEQYF
-	TRBJ2-7	-	TRBV7-2	TGTGCCAGCAGCTCAAGACAGGCCCCATCCGCCTACGAGCAGTACTTC	CASSSRQAPSAYEQYF
TRBD1	TRBJ1-6	few	TRBV7-2	TGTGCCAGCAGCTTCTCTACGGGACAGGGGAATTCACCCCTCCACTTT	CASSFSTGQGNSPLHF
-	TRBJ2-2	-	TRBV27	TGTGCCACCTTTAATGGGGGGGGGCCGGTGGACACCGGGGAGCTGTTTTTT	CATFNGGGPVDTGELFF
-	TRBJ1-5	-	TRBV5-1	TGCGCCAGCAGCGAGGGGGATAGTCAGCCCCAGCATTTT	CASSEGDSQPQHF
-	TRBJ1-2	-	TRBV7-8	TGTGCCAGCAGCTATGACAGGACCCTGGGCGGTGGCTACACCTTC	CASSYDRTLGGGYTF
-	TRBJ1-4	once	TRBV19	TGTGCCAGTAGTCTAGCGGGGTCGGCTAATGAAAAACTGTTTTTT	CASSLAGSANEKLFF
-	TRBJ2-1	-	TRBV27	TGTGCCAGCATCGGGAATGAGCAGTTCTTC	CASIGNEQFF
-	TRBJ2-5	-	TRBV5-1	TGCGCCAGCACATCACCGGGGATAGAGACCCAGTACTTC	CASTSPGIETQYF
-	TRBJ2-2	-	TRBV4-3	TGCGCCAGCAGCCAAGTAATGAGATTCGGGGAGCTGTTTTTT	CASSQVMRFGELFF
TRBD1	TRBJ2-1	-	TRBV24-1	TGTGCCACCAGTGAACCTACAGGGGATTACAATGAGCAGTTCTTC	CATSEPTGDYNEQFF
-	TRBJ1-1	-	TRBV18	TGTGCCAGCTCATTCGGTGGACAAAACACTGAAGCTTTCTTT	CASSFGGQNTEAFF
TRBD1	TRBJ1-2	-	TRBV9	TGTGCCAGCAGCTCAGGGACAGGGAACTATGGCTACACCTTC	CASSSGTGNYGYTF
TRBD2	TRBJ2-1	-	TRBV5-5	TGTGCCAGCAGCTTACGCAGACAGGGAGGTCCCGGGACTAGCAGGAATGAGCAGTTCTTC	CASSLRRQGGPGTSRNEQFF
TRBD1	TRBJ1-5	once	TRBV20-1	TGCAGTGCTGGACAGGGCCCCCAGCATTTT	CSAGQGPQHF
TRBD1	TRBJ1-2	-	TRBV3-1/TRBV3-2	TGTGCCAGCAGCCAAACAGGGGCCTATGGCTACACCTTC	CASSQTGAYGYTF
-	TRBJ1-1	-	TRBV5-1	TGCGCCAGCGGGTGGGGAGGTGAAGCTTTCTTT	CASGWGGEAFF
TRBD2	TRBJ2-1	-	TRBV2	TGTGCCAGCAGACCCTCGACTAGCAGCTCCTACAATGAGCAGTTCTTC	CASRPSTSSSYNEQFF
-	TRBJ2-5	-	TRBV7-3	TGTGCCAGCAGCTTAAAGACTAGGTTGGAGACCCAGTACTTC	CASSLKTRLETQYF
-	TRBJ1-3	-	TRBV19	TGTGCCAGTAGTCCGGGACACGGCAACACCATATATTTT	CASSPGHGNTIYF
-	TRBJ2-6	-	TRBV5-6	TGTGCCAGCAGACAAGACAGGTCTGGGGCCAACGTCCTGACTTTC	CASRQDRSGANVLTF
-	TRBJ1-1	-	TRBV12-3/TRBV12-4	TGTGCCAGCCTCCGGGATCTGAACACTGAAGCTTTCTTT	CASLRDLNTEAFF
TRBD2	TRBJ2-7	-	TRBV5-4	TGTGCCAGCAGCCCACGGCTAGCGGGAGAATGGTACGAGCAGTACTTC	CASSPRLAGEWYEQYF